This TCR beta chain was documented in a study of blood T cell repertoires in COVID-19. Repertoires were generated with immunoSEQ multiplex PCR, while TCRdb's copy carries only in-frame clones and drops some. The top ten clones hold around 5.9% of a sample with roughly 190,000 clones, 70% to 90% of them seen once. The CDR3 length is 15 residues. Trimming at V came to 5 bases and at J to 10 bases, leaving 12 bases not matched to a gene. Germline-derived CDR1 and CDR2 are SGHVS and FQNEAQ. The V call is TRBV7-8, the J call TRBJ2-1; 9 nucleotides align to TRBD2. Specimen: peripheral blood. The receptor comes from a woman between 40 and 50 years old who had recovered from COVID-19. The CDR3 region has the DNA TGTGCCAGCAGCCTCCGCGGGGCTAGCGGGGTCGAGCAGTTCTTC. This sequence encodes CASSLRGASGVEQFF.